These 20 T cell receptor beta chains came from one sample sequenced in a study of blood T cell repertoires in COVID-19 (dated by TCRdb to about 2020). The library was made by the immunoSEQ multiplex PCR assay. TCRdb mirrors the immuneACCESS table, restricted to in-frame sequences. Some clones are absent from its copies; in checked studies, under half trace to an unresolved V gene, and the reason for the others is unknown. The sample contains about 220,000 clones, 90% of them found a single time. The leading ten clones occupy about 14% of the sample. The specimen sequenced was PBMCs or T cells enriched from blood (not recorded which). The source is a man aged 30 to 45 who had been exposed to COVID-19.

J is TRBJ2-7 and V is TRBV27; maybe TRBD1 (6 bases). The germline gives CDR1 MNHEY, CDR2 SMNVEV (reference sequence). The CDR3 contains 14 residues. Trimming cost V 4 bases and J 0 bases, with 10 bases left between them. The CDR3 coding sequence is TGTGCCAGCAGTTCCCAGGGGAACTCCTACGAGCAGTACTTC. Its translation: CASSSQGNSYEQYF.

The gene calls are TRBV7-9 and TRBJ1-6, with 8 bases aligning to TRBD1. V was pared by 5 bases and J by 8 bases, with 5 bases of the junction left unmatched. CDR1 is SEHNR and CDR2 is FQNEAQ in the germline V gene (reference sequence). The CDR3 loop spans 14 amino acids. The CDR3 region has the DNA TGTGCCAGCAGCAACAGGGGGTCGGATTCACCCCTCCACTTT. It is translated as CASSNRGSDSPLHF.

The J gene is TRBJ2-2, the V gene TRBV7-6, with 11 bases aligning to TRBD2. J gave up 3 bases and V 1 base, and 16 bases lay outside the gene matches. CDR1 and CDR2 from the germline V gene are SGHVS and FNYEAQ. The CDR3 consists of 21 residues. This CDR3 reads CASSLVRTIAGGPRDTGELFF. The CDR3 coding sequence is TGTGCCAGCAGCTTAGTCCGTACGATAGCGGGGGGGCCCCGAGACACCGGGGAGCTGTTTTTT.

The rearrangement joins TRBV2 to TRBJ2-1; possibly TRBD2 for D (6 bases). Germline loops: CDR1 SNHLY, CDR2 FYNNEI. The CDR3 spans 12 residues. V was cut by 8 bases and J by 9 bases, with 14 bases left in between. This CDR3 reads CASGVGGGEQFF. The CDR3 DNA follows: TGTGCCAGCGGGGTGGGGGGAGGTGAGCAGTTCTTC.

The chain links TRBV7-2 to TRBJ2-7; 7 positions agree with TRBD2. This CDR3 has 15 amino acids. J was trimmed by 0 bases and V by 5 bases; bases with no gene match: 7. Germline V lookup: CDR1 SGHTA, CDR2 FQGNSA. The CDR3 loop reads CASSPRGGSSYEQYF. DNA for the CDR3: TGTGCCAGCAGCCCGAGGGGCGGGAGCTCCTACGAGCAGTACTTC.

This chain connects TRBV7-9 to TRBJ2-5; D might be TRBD1 (5 bases). The CDR3 has 13 amino acids. Germline CDR1 and CDR2: SEHNR and FQNEAQ (reference sequence). The V end lost 3 bases, the J end lost 5 bases, and 10 bases lay between the germline ends. CDR3 DNA: TGTGCCAGCAGCTTCTCAGGGTTGGAGACCCAGTACTTC. Its translation: CASSFSGLETQYF.

This clone has more than one count but fewer than ten. The rearrangement links TRBV19 to TRBJ2-1; 9 bases agree with TRBD1. The CDR3 is 15 amino acids. Germline assignment: CDR1 LNHDA and CDR2 SQIVND (reference sequence). The trim removed 10 bases at V and 2 bases at J, leaving 9 bases unmatched. The chain's CDR3 is CATSIGTGPYNEQFF. CDR3 nucleotides: TGTGCCACCTCAATTGGGACAGGGCCCTACAATGAGCAGTTCTTC.

DNA of the CDR3: TGTGCCAGCAGCTCGGATGTAGGAGGGAGGGGGAACACCGGGGAGCTGTTTTTT. This translates into CASSSDVGGRGNTGELFF. J is TRBJ2-2 and V is TRBV5-4, with 7 bases that match TRBD2. The germline gives CDR1 SGHNT, CDR2 YYREEE (reference sequence). Unmatched junction bases numbered 12, after V lost 3 bases and J lost 1 base. This CDR3 has 18 amino acids.

The chain carries TRBV5-1 and TRBJ1-6, with TRBD1 identical over 8 bases. CDR3 length equals 15 residues. Germline V lookup: CDR1 SGHRS, CDR2 YFSETQ. The ends lost 2 bases at V and 5 bases at J; junction bases unmatched: 3. CDR3 nucleotide sequence: TGCGCCAGCAGCTTAAAGGACAGGGATAATTCACCCCTCCACTTT. This sequence encodes CASSLKDRDNSPLHF.

The chain employs TRBV27 and TRBJ1-6; no clear D. The CDR3 runs to 18 residues. With 1 base removed from V and 7 bases from J, the gap between germline ends came to 20 bases. Looked up from germline, CDR1 is MNHEY and CDR2 is SMNVEV (reference sequence). The CDR3 sequence is CASSLFPFAVDGNSPLHF. For the CDR3, the DNA is TGTGCCAGCAGTTTATTTCCTTTCGCGGTAGACGGGAATTCACCCCTCCACTTT.

The V and J genes are TRBV6-5 and TRBJ2-7; D remains ambiguous. The CDR3 spans 13 residues. The V gene lost 10 bases and the J gene lost 7 bases, with 20 bases spanning the gap. Germline CDR1 and CDR2: MNHEY and SVGAGI. The CDR3 region is CAIFPTGLGEQYF. The CDR3 bases are TGTGCCATCTTTCCGACTGGCCTCGGGGAGCAGTACTTC.

This chain joins TRBV6-1 and TRBJ1-2; D is undetermined. The V end was cut by 1 base, the J end by 4 bases, with 13 bases between. Germline assignment: CDR1 MNHNS and CDR2 SASEGT. The CDR3 has 15 amino acids. CDR3 in amino acids: CASSEGVSAGYGYTF. CDR3 coding DNA: TGTGCCAGCAGTGAAGGGGTGTCAGCGGGCTATGGCTACACCTTC.

The CDR3 nucleotides read TGTGCCAGCAGCCAAGGGTTATCGGGGGGCTCCTACAATGAGCAGTTCTTC. This sequence encodes CASSQGLSGGSYNEQFF. V usage is TRBV3-1 (or the pseudogene TRBV3-2) and J usage is TRBJ2-1; 7 positions agree with TRBD2. Germline V CDR1 and CDR2: LGHDT, YNNKEL (reference sequence). This CDR3 spans 17 amino acids. V lost 1 base, J lost 0 bases, and 6 bases stayed unmatched.

The chain is built from TRBV5-8 and TRBJ2-3; perhaps TRBD1 as D (5 bases). Looked up from germline, CDR1 is SGHTS and CDR2 is YDEGEE. V lost 0 bases and J lost 3, with 8 bases in between. The CDR3 sequence is 14 residues long. CDR3 amino acids: CASSLGQTTDTQYF. The CDR3 region has the DNA TGTGCCAGCAGCTTGGGACAGACTACAGATACGCAGTATTTT.

The V gene is TRBV3-1 (or the pseudogene TRBV3-2), the J gene TRBJ1-1; D perhaps matches TRBD1 (5 bases). Trimming cost V 4 bases and J 4 bases, with 10 bases left between them. The germline V gene has CDR1 LGHDT and CDR2 YNNKEL (reference sequence). The CDR3 sequence is 13 residues long. The CDR3: CASSRTGGTEAFF. Here the CDR3 DNA reads TGTGCCAGCAGCCGAACAGGTGGCACTGAAGCTTTCTTT.

The V call is TRBV27, the J call TRBJ1-6; 11 nucleotides line up with TRBD1. Germline V lookup: CDR1 MNHEY, CDR2 SMNVEV (reference sequence). The CDR3 extends over 15 amino acids. J gave up 9 bases and V 1 base, and 2 bases lay outside the gene matches. This CDR3 is CASSLLGTGGSPLHF. The DNA for the CDR3 is TGTGCCAGCAGTTTATTGGGGACAGGGGGTTCACCCCTCCACTTT.

The rearrangement uses TRBV27 and TRBJ1-3; D may be TRBD1 (6 bases). CDR1 and CDR2 (germline): MNHEY, SMNVEV (reference sequence). This CDR3 has 15 residues. Trimming cost V 4 bases and J 3 bases, with 13 bases left between them. CDR3 in amino acids: CASSSQGAYGNTIYF. For the CDR3, the DNA is TGTGCCAGCAGTTCACAGGGAGCGTATGGAAACACCATATATTTT.

V is TRBV6-5 and J is TRBJ1-6, with 11 nucleotides matching TRBD1. Trimming took 8 bases from V and 7 from J; bases not matched to a gene: 7. CDR3 length: 15 amino acids. Germline V gives CDR1 MNHEY, CDR2 SVGAGI. CDR3 region: CASQGTGGTNSPLHF. DNA for the CDR3: TGTGCCAGCCAAGGGACAGGGGGGACCAATTCACCCCTCCACTTT.

The DNA for the CDR3 is TGTGCCAGCATGGAGACGGGGGGCTTCGGGGAGCTGTTTTTT. It specifies CASMETGGFGELFF. The chain has TRBV2 and TRBJ2-2, with D possibly being TRBD2 (7 bases). The V gene's germline CDR1 is SNHLY and CDR2 FYNNEI. This CDR3 contains 14 residues. V dropped 7 bases and J dropped 7 bases, with 16 bases sitting between them.

The chain uses TRBV28 and TRBJ2-5; 11 positions agree with TRBD1. The CDR3 contains 17 residues. J lost 3 bases, V lost 5 bases, and 11 bases had no gene match. The V gene's germline CDR1 is MDHEN and CDR2 SYDVKM. The CDR3 DNA follows: TGTGCCAGCAGTATCCCCTACGGACAGGGGGCAAAAGAGACCCAGTACTTC. It translates to CASSIPYGQGAKETQYF.